The subject of this entry is one T cell receptor (beta chain). The sample comes from a study of beta chain features in type 1 diabetes. Study details: Over all samples combined, some 110 million sorted cells were examined.

One heparinised blood draw averaging approximately 0.11 L was given by each donor. The authors reverse transcribed all of the isolated RNA, so sequencing captured expressed TCRB transcripts. The repertoire was sequenced with immunoSEQ multiplex PCR; TCRdb's copy has only in-frame clones and lacks some. The sample carries about 410,000 clones, about 15% recorded once. Trimming shortened V by 5 bases and J by 0 bases, and 14 bases separated the two germline ends. The CDR3 has 15 residues. Germline V gene sequence: CDR1 SGHNT, CDR2 YYREEE (reference sequence). The sequenced material came from naive CD4+ T cells from blood. This sequence was found in a man aged 25 to 40 in good health. J is TRBJ2-5 and V is TRBV5-4; D gene ambiguous. CDR3 nucleotides: TGTGCCAGCAGTAGCCCGGATCTGTACCAAGAGACCCAGTACTTC. Translating it yields CASSSPDLYQETQYF. Full variable domain (missing parts from reference TRBV5-4 and TRBJ2-5): ETGVTQSPTHLIKTRGQQVTLRCSSQSGHNTVSWYQQALGQGPQFIFQYYREEENGRGNFPPRFSGLQFPNYSSELNVNALELDDSALYLCASSSPDLYQETQYFGPGTRLLVL.